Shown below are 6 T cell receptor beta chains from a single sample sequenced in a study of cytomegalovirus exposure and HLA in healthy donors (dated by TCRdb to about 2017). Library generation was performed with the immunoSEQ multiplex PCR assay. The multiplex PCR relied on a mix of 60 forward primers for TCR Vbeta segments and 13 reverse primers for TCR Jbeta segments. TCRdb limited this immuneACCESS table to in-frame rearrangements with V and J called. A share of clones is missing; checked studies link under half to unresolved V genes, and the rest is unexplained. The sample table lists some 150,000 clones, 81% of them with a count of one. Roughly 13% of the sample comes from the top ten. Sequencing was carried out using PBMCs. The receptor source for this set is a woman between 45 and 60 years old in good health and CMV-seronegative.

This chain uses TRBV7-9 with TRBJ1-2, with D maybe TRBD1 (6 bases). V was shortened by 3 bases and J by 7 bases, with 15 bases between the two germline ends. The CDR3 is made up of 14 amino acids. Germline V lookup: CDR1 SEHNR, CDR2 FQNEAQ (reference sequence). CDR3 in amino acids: CASSFHRQDSGYTF. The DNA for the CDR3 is TGTGCCAGCAGCTTCCATCGACAGGACTCTGGCTACACCTTC. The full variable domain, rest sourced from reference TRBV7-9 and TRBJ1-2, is DTGVSQNPRHKITKRGQNVTFRCDPISEHNRLYWYRQTLGQGPEFLTYFQNEAQLEKSRLLSDRFSAERPKGSFSTLEIQRTEQGDSAMYLCASSFHRQDSGYTFGSGTRLTVV.

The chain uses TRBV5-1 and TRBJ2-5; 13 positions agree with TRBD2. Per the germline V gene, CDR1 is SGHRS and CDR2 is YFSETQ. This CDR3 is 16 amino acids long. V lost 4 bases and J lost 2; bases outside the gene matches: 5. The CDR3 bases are TGCGCCAGCAGCAGCCAGGGACTAGCGGGACAAGAGACCCAGTACTTC. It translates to CASSSQGLAGQETQYF.

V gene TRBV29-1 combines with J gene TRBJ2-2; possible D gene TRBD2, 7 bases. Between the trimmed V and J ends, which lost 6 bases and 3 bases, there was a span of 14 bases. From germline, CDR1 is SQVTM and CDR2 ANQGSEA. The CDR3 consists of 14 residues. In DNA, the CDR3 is TGCAGCGTGAGGGGGGGAGTAGACACCGGGGAGCTGTTTTTT. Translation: CSVRGGVDTGELFF.

The CDR3 DNA reads as TGTGCCAGCAGCTTAGTGGTGTTTATTGGCGCCCCGGGCGGGGAGCTGTTTTTT. Translated, it gives CASSLVVFIGAPGGELFF. The rearrangement joins TRBV7-6 to TRBJ2-2, with D unresolved. The V gene lost 1 base and the J gene lost 7 bases, with 22 bases spanning the gap. The CDR3 spans 18 residues. Germline V gives CDR1 SGHVS, CDR2 FNYEAQ.

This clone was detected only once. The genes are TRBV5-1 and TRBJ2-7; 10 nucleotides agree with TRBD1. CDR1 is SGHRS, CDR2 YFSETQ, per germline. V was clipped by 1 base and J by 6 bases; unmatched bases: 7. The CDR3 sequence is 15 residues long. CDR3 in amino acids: CASSLMGQGSAEQYF. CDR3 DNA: TGCGCCAGCAGCTTGATGGGACAGGGGAGTGCCGAGCAGTACTTC.

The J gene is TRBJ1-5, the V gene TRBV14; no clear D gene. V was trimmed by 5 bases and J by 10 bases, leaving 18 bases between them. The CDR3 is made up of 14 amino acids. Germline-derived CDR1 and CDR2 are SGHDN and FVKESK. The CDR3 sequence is CASSAYGEGQPQHF. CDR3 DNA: TGTGCCAGCAGCGCCTATGGGGAGGGCCAACCCCAGCATTTT.